The source of this T cell receptor (beta chain) is a study of beta chain features in type 1 diabetes. This clone was observed a handful of times. Its antigen remains unidentified. Germline CDR1 reads SGDLS; CDR2 reads YYNGEE. Trimming took 3 bases from V and 0 from J; bases not matched to a gene: 7. CDR3 length: 18 residues. Whole-study findings and limits: The naive, central memory and Treg TCRB repertoires showed an apparent similarity that was greater among patients than among healthy donors. Any role of HLA type in TCRB rearrangement remained unresolved here. The study found moderately but significantly shorter TCRB CDR3s in all four CD4+ subsets of Type 1 diabetes patients.

Sequenced material consisted of expressed TCRB transcripts (all of the isolated RNA was reverse transcribed). Method: immunoSEQ multiplex PCR; TCRdb's copy keeps in-frame clones and lacks some. The table includes around 150,000 clones, under 13% detected once. The gene calls are TRBV9 and TRBJ2-3, with 13 bases lining up with TRBD2. The TCR was taken from a man younger than 45 with type 1 diabetes. The sample taken for sequencing was central memory CD4+ T cells from blood. CDR3 coding DNA: TGTGCCAGCAGCGCCGGACTAGCGGGAGAGACTAGCACAGATACGCAGTATTTT. It codes for CASSAGLAGETSTDTQYF.